The rows below give T cell receptor beta chains drawn from one sample of a study of shared clonotypes between healthy human individuals. Clones were read by immunoSEQ multiplex PCR, and TCRdb kept only the in-frame ones, dropping some. The top ten clones hold roughly 0.35% of a sample with around 1.4 million clones, approximately 98.5% of them seen once. Material: naive CD4+ T cells sorted from blood. The receptors were gathered from a man aged 30 to 45 in good health. Both conserved end residues are part of each CDR3. The D gene is left open where the match is weak. Rows give clone size only sometimes, using once, few, many, or a class for an expanded clone.

clone_size: NA; d_call: NA; v_call: TRBV7-9; j_call: TRBJ2-6; cdr3_aa: CASSPRTGRTGANVLTF; cdr3_nt: TGTGCCAGCAGCCCCCGAACAGGGAGAACTGGGGCCAACGTCCTGACTTTC
clone_size: NA; d_call: NA; v_call: TRBV6-1; j_call: TRBJ2-5; cdr3_aa: CACTFRGGETQYF; cdr3_nt: TGTGCCTGTACCTTTAGGGGAGGAGAGACCCAGTACTTC
clone_size: NA; d_call: NA; v_call: TRBV5-5; j_call: TRBJ2-5; cdr3_aa: CASSLLLTLQETQYF; cdr3_nt: TGTGCCAGCAGCTTGCTCTTGACGTTACAAGAGACCCAGTACTTC
clone_size: NA; d_call: NA; v_call: TRBV5-1; j_call: TRBJ2-5; cdr3_aa: CASSPQRTLTGETQYF; cdr3_nt: TGCGCCAGCAGCCCTCAACGGACCTTGACCGGGGAGACCCAGTACTTC
clone_size: NA; d_call: TRBD1; v_call: TRBV28; j_call: TRBJ2-7; cdr3_aa: CASSSGQASSYEQYF; cdr3_nt: TGTGCCAGCAGTTCGGGACAGGCTAGCTCCTACGAGCAGTACTTC
clone_size: NA; d_call: NA; v_call: TRBV11-2; j_call: TRBJ2-7; cdr3_aa: CASSYHQVYEQYF; cdr3_nt: TGTGCCAGCAGCTATCATCAGGTTTACGAGCAGTACTTC
clone_size: NA; d_call: TRBD1; v_call: TRBV29-1; j_call: TRBJ1-2; cdr3_aa: CSVSGQGSGDYGYTF; cdr3_nt: TGCAGCGTTTCAGGACAGGGGTCGGGGGACTATGGCTACACCTTC
clone_size: NA; d_call: TRBD2; v_call: TRBV18; j_call: TRBJ2-7; cdr3_aa: CASSPRGLADTYEQYF; cdr3_nt: TGTGCCAGCTCACCGCGGGGACTAGCGGACACCTACGAGCAGTACTTC
clone_size: NA; d_call: NA; v_call: TRBV7-8; j_call: TRBJ1-2; cdr3_aa: CASSFPPTYSNYGYTF; cdr3_nt: TGTGCCAGCAGCTTCCCACCGACGTACTCTAACTATGGCTACACCTTC
clone_size: NA; d_call: NA; v_call: TRBV6-5; j_call: TRBJ1-1; cdr3_aa: CASSYYKNTEAFF; cdr3_nt: TGTGCCAGCAGTTACTACAAGAACACTGAAGCTTTCTTT
clone_size: NA; d_call: NA; v_call: TRBV4-2; j_call: TRBJ1-2; cdr3_aa: CASSQRTRNGYTF; cdr3_nt: TGTGCCAGCAGCCAGAGGACGAGGAATGGCTACACCTTC
clone_size: NA; d_call: TRBD2; v_call: TRBV11-2; j_call: TRBJ2-3; cdr3_aa: CASSSLVAGEVDTQYF; cdr3_nt: TGTGCCAGCAGCTCCTTGGTAGCGGGAGAGGTGGATACGCAGTATTTT
clone_size: once; d_call: NA; v_call: TRBV30; j_call: TRBJ2-1; cdr3_aa: CAWSVRGGRIEQFF; cdr3_nt: TGTGCCTGGAGTGTACGAGGGGGGCGCATTGAGCAGTTCTTC
clone_size: NA; d_call: TRBD1; v_call: TRBV9; j_call: TRBJ2-2; cdr3_aa: CASSVGQGAWTGELFF; cdr3_nt: TGTGCCAGCAGCGTGGGACAGGGGGCTTGGACCGGGGAGCTGTTTTTT
clone_size: NA; d_call: NA; v_call: TRBV2; j_call: TRBJ1-2; cdr3_aa: CASSEARGRGYYGYTF; cdr3_nt: TGTGCCAGCAGTGAAGCTAGGGGCAGGGGATACTATGGCTACACCTTC
clone_size: NA; d_call: NA; v_call: TRBV5-5; j_call: TRBJ2-7; cdr3_aa: CASSLLLSSYEQYF; cdr3_nt: TGTGCCAGCAGCTTGCTTCTGTCATCCTACGAGCAGTACTTC
clone_size: NA; d_call: NA; v_call: TRBV27; j_call: TRBJ2-2; cdr3_aa: CASSLQIWGTGELFF; cdr3_nt: TGTGCCAGCAGTTTACAAATCTGGGGGACCGGGGAGCTGTTTTTT
clone_size: NA; d_call: TRBD2; v_call: TRBV18; j_call: TRBJ2-1; cdr3_aa: CASSPVDSGSFGIEQFF; cdr3_nt: TGTGCCAGCTCACCAGTGGACAGCGGGAGTTTTGGTATTGAGCAGTTCTTC
clone_size: NA; d_call: NA; v_call: TRBV12-2; j_call: TRBJ2-1; cdr3_aa: CASRPTYSPHNYNEQFF; cdr3_nt: TGTGCAAGTCGCCCTACTTATTCCCCTCATAACTACAATGAGCAGTTCTTC
clone_size: NA; d_call: NA; v_call: TRBV7-8; j_call: TRBJ2-1; cdr3_aa: CASSLRAKPWVDNEQFF; cdr3_nt: TGTGCCAGCAGCTTACGGGCAAAGCCCTGGGTGGACAATGAGCAGTTCTTC
clone_size: NA; d_call: NA; v_call: TRBV9; j_call: TRBJ2-1; cdr3_aa: CASSVSGTQNNEQFF; cdr3_nt: TGTGCCAGCAGCGTAAGCGGGACACAAAACAATGAGCAGTTCTTC
clone_size: NA; d_call: NA; v_call: TRBV7-2; j_call: TRBJ2-5; cdr3_aa: CASRKQETQYF; cdr3_nt: TGTGCCAGCAGAAAACAAGAGACCCAGTACTTC
clone_size: NA; d_call: NA; v_call: TRBV9; j_call: TRBJ1-1; cdr3_aa: CASSGGSGSMNTEAFF; cdr3_nt: TGTGCCAGCAGCGGAGGGTCGGGCAGCATGAACACTGAAGCTTTCTTT
clone_size: NA; d_call: TRBD2; v_call: TRBV7-9; j_call: TRBJ2-6; cdr3_aa: CASSLLAGLNSGANVLTF; cdr3_nt: TGTGCCAGCAGCTTACTAGCGGGCCTAAACTCTGGGGCCAACGTCCTGACTTTC
clone_size: NA; d_call: NA; v_call: TRBV5-1; j_call: TRBJ2-3; cdr3_aa: CASSITDTQYF; cdr3_nt: TGCGCCAGCTCAATCACAGATACGCAGTATTTT
clone_size: NA; d_call: NA; v_call: TRBV7-2; j_call: TRBJ2-1; cdr3_aa: CASSRFYEQFF; cdr3_nt: TGTGCCAGCAGCCGGTTTTATGAGCAGTTCTTC
clone_size: NA; d_call: NA; v_call: TRBV6-5; j_call: TRBJ1-1; cdr3_aa: CASSSNTEAFF; cdr3_nt: TGTGCCAGCAGTTCGAACACTGAAGCTTTCTTT
clone_size: NA; d_call: NA; v_call: TRBV2; j_call: TRBJ2-7; cdr3_aa: CASSLPGLAEQYF; cdr3_nt: TGTGCCAGCAGTCTCCCAGGGTTAGCTGAGCAGTACTTC
clone_size: NA; d_call: NA; v_call: TRBV29-1; j_call: TRBJ1-2; cdr3_aa: CSVVGLANYGYTF; cdr3_nt: TGCAGCGTTGTGGGACTTGCAAACTATGGCTACACCTTC
clone_size: NA; d_call: NA; v_call: TRBV7-9; j_call: TRBJ2-2; cdr3_aa: CASSLNTVGELFF; cdr3_nt: TGTGCCAGCAGCTTAAATACTGTGGGGGAGCTGTTTTTT
clone_size: NA; d_call: TRBD2; v_call: TRBV6-5; j_call: TRBJ2-7; cdr3_aa: CASNPGTSGPYEQYF; cdr3_nt: TGTGCCAGCAACCCCGGGACTAGCGGGCCGTACGAGCAGTACTTC
clone_size: NA; d_call: NA; v_call: TRBV25-1; j_call: TRBJ2-7; cdr3_aa: CASEEQGGYYEQYF; cdr3_nt: TGTGCCAGCGAAGAACAGGGGGGGTACTACGAGCAGTACTTC
clone_size: NA; d_call: TRBD1; v_call: TRBV5-1; j_call: TRBJ2-7; cdr3_aa: CASSLVQGEGEQYF; cdr3_nt: TGCGCCAGCAGCTTGGTACAGGGGGAAGGGGAGCAGTACTTC
clone_size: NA; d_call: NA; v_call: TRBV2; j_call: TRBJ2-7; cdr3_aa: CASSAPEQYF; cdr3_nt: TGTGCCAGCAGTGCGCCCGAGCAGTACTTC
clone_size: NA; d_call: NA; v_call: TRBV2; j_call: TRBJ2-1; cdr3_aa: CASSEMTTLFF; cdr3_nt: TGTGCCAGCAGTGAAATGACTACGCTGTTCTTC
clone_size: NA; d_call: NA; v_call: TRBV5-1; j_call: TRBJ1-1; cdr3_aa: CASSQQGVPSTEAFF; cdr3_nt: TGCGCCAGCAGCCAACAGGGTGTCCCCAGCACTGAAGCTTTCTTT